This TCR beta chain was documented in a study of beta chain features in type 1 diabetes. Expressed TCRB transcripts were sequenced because the isolated RNA had all been reverse transcribed beforehand. Some clones are missing from TCRdb's copy, which holds only in-frame ones; the method was immunoSEQ multiplex PCR. The data show around 430,000 clones, with 25% to 35% seen just once and almost 0.065% held by the top ten. V was shortened by 5 bases and J by 4 bases, with 9 bases between the two germline ends. This CDR3 contains 12 residues. CDR1 and CDR2 from the germline V gene are SEHNR and FQNEAQ (reference sequence). In regard to this clone: Other DNA sequences in this specimen translate into the identical CDR3.

Sequencing used naive CD4+ T cells from blood. The chain is built from TRBV7-9 and TRBJ2-7; D possibly corresponds to TRBD2 (5 bases). The clonotype originates from a man aged 18 to 29 in good health. The CDR3 bases are TGTGCCAGCAGCCTCACTAGTTACGAGCAGTACTTC. Residues: CASSLTSYEQYF. The whole variable domain, remainder taken from reference TRBV7-9 and TRBJ2-7, is DTGVSQNPRHKITKRGQNVTFRCDPISEHNRLYWYRQTLGQGPEFLTYFQNEAQLEKSRLLSDRFSAERPKGSFSTLEIQRTEQGDSAMYLCASSLTSYEQYFGPGTRLTVT.